One sample yielded the 30 T cell receptor beta chains listed below, sequenced in a study of CD8+ T cells in alopecia areata. RNA was extracted and reverse transcribed into cDNA as the sequencing template. Clones were read by immunoSEQ multiplex PCR, and TCRdb kept only the in-frame ones, dropping some. The table has 25,000 to 40,000 clones, 60% to 85% seen once. The sample taken for sequencing was NKG2D-low CD8+ T cells sorted from blood. These receptors originate from a human donor with alopecia areata.

The chain recombines TRBV2 with TRBJ2-7; unclear D gene. Germline assignment: CDR1 SNHLY and CDR2 FYNNEI. This CDR3 comprises 14 residues. Trimming left V 6 bases short and J 2 bases short, with 14 bases between. CDR3 sequence: CASSLQPRPYEQYF. In DNA, the CDR3 is TGTGCCAGCAGCTTGCAACCCAGGCCCTACGAGCAGTACTTC.

The J gene is TRBJ2-7, the V gene TRBV30; D not certain. CDR3 length: 12 residues. Trimming pared 4 bases from V and 5 bases from J, leaving 12 bases between. Germline lookup yields CDR1 GTSNPN and CDR2 SVGIG (reference sequence). The CDR3 protein is CAWTALSNEQYF. DNA of the CDR3: TGTGCCTGGACCGCCCTAAGTAACGAGCAGTACTTC.

This rearrangement joins TRBV9 to TRBJ2-5; D unresolved. Germline V lookup: CDR1 SGDLS, CDR2 YYNGEE. CDR3 length: 14 residues. The V end lost 0 bases, the J end lost 5 bases, and 11 bases lay between the germline ends. CDR3 sequence reads: CASSVEDAVETQYF. Written as DNA, the CDR3 is TGTGCCAGCAGCGTAGAGGATGCGGTGGAGACCCAGTACTTC.

The chain links TRBV27 to TRBJ2-1; D unresolved. This CDR3 contains 14 residues. The germline CDR1 and CDR2 sequences are MNHEY and SMNVEV (reference sequence). Trimming stripped 3 bases from V and 0 bases from J, with 6 bases between. The CDR3 nucleotides are TGTGCCAGCAGTTTGGTAGGCTCCTACAATGAGCAGTTCTTC. Amino acids: CASSLVGSYNEQFF.

This rearrangement joins TRBV29-1 to TRBJ1-1, with unresolved D. V lost 4 bases to trimming and J lost 6 bases, with 21 bases between them. In germline, CDR1 is SQVTM, CDR2 ANQGSEA. The CDR3 is 15 residues long. The CDR3 protein is CSVALDILVSPEAFF. CDR3 in DNA: TGCAGCGTTGCTCTTGACATTCTTGTGTCTCCTGAAGCTTTCTTT.

J is TRBJ2-7 and V is TRBV27; maybe TRBD2 (5 bases). Between the trimmed V and J ends, which lost 7 bases and 5 bases, there was a span of 18 bases. The V gene's germline CDR1 is MNHEY and CDR2 SMNVEV (reference sequence). The CDR3 length is 14 residues. In DNA, the CDR3 is TGTGCCAGCAAGAGTGGTAGAGAGGGCAACGAGCAGTACTTC. Its protein product is CASKSGREGNEQYF.

The chain joins TRBV21-1 to TRBJ2-5; TRBD1 reflects the table's D call only, with no check against the DNA. TRBV21-1 is reported as a pseudogene. This CDR3 has 19 amino acids. CDR3 region: CASSKGYRDKETSQETQYF. CDR3 sequence (DNA): TGTGCCAGCAGCAAAGGATACCGGGACAAAGAAACATCCCAAGAGACCCAGTACTTC.

About this clone itself: Relative to the germline gene, one junction end is altered; a read error may explain this. J is TRBJ2-7 and V is TRBV27; TRBD1 matches 9 bases. CDR1 MNHEY and CDR2 SMNVEV come from the germline V gene (reference sequence). This CDR3 is built from 14 residues. CDR3 DNA: TGTGCCAGCCGATACCGGGACAGGGCCTATGAGCAGTACTTC. This translates into CASRYRDRAYEQYF.

V is TRBV9 and J is TRBJ2-3; D gene unclear. The V end lost 3 bases, the J end lost 1 base, and 12 bases lay between the germline ends. CDR1 is SGDLS, CDR2 YYNGEE, per germline. The CDR3 contains 15 residues. CDR3 sequence reads: CASSGGLVRTDTQYF. DNA for the CDR3: TGTGCCAGCAGCGGTGGGCTGGTACGCACAGATACGCAGTATTTT.

The rearrangement joins TRBV27 to TRBJ2-1; 13 bases match TRBD2. The CDR3 spans 19 residues. V was clipped by 5 bases and J by 2 bases; unmatched bases: 12. Germline V CDR1 and CDR2: MNHEY, SMNVEV (reference sequence). The CDR3 sequence: CASSPQEGLAGFPYNEQFF. CDR3 nucleotides: TGTGCCAGCAGTCCGCAAGAGGGACTAGCGGGATTTCCCTACAATGAGCAGTTCTTC.

The J gene is TRBJ2-1, the V gene TRBV10-1; D remains unclear. The length of the CDR3 is 13 residues. Trimming left V 3 bases short and J 6 bases short, with 9 bases between. Germline V gene sequence: CDR1 WNHNN, CDR2 SYGVQD (reference sequence). The CDR3 DNA reads as TGCGCCAGCAGTGAACGGTGGGGCAATGAGCAGTTCTTC. Encoded protein: CASSERWGNEQFF.

V usage is TRBV7-9 and J usage is TRBJ2-2; D may be TRBD1 (5 bases). From germline, CDR1 is SEHNR and CDR2 FQNEAQ (reference sequence). The CDR3 contains 15 residues. Deletions cut 3 bases from V and 1 base from J, with 9 bases between. DNA of the CDR3: TGTGCCAGCAGCTTCACAGACAGGAACACCGGGGAGCTGTTTTTT. Protein: CASSFTDRNTGELFF.

The chain uses TRBV28 and TRBJ2-4; 10 nucleotides agree with TRBD2. Germline lookup yields CDR1 MDHEN and CDR2 SYDVKM. The V segment lost 2 bases and the J segment 6 bases; nucleotides outside the gene matches: 1. There are 14 residues in the CDR3. The CDR3 reads CASSLGLAANIQYF. For the CDR3, the DNA is TGTGCCAGCAGTTTAGGACTAGCGGCAAACATTCAGTACTTC.

This clone was seen a few times. A read error may be the cause here, since a much bigger clone is one base away. The chain is built from TRBV7-9 and TRBJ2-7; 8 bases align to TRBD1. Germline loops: CDR1 SEHNR, CDR2 FQNEAQ (reference sequence). The CDR3 has 13 residues. V trimming: 5 bases; J trimming: 3 bases; junction bases outside the gene matches: 3. The CDR3: CASSPGTGYEQYF. CDR3 DNA: TGTGCCAGCAGCCCAGGGACAGGCTACGAGCAGTACTTC.

V gene TRBV29-1 combines with J gene TRBJ2-1; 8 bases are shared with TRBD2. The CDR3 covers 16 residues. Germline CDR1 and CDR2: SQVTM and ANQGSEA. Unmatched junction bases numbered 16, after V lost 6 bases and J lost 6 bases. The CDR3 DNA sequence: TGCAGCGTAGTTTTAGTTGGACTAGCTTTTGTCAATGAGCAGTTCTTC. It is translated as CSVVLVGLAFVNEQFF.

There are a few counts of this clone. This chain connects TRBV5-1 to TRBJ2-4, with D uncertain. Germline CDR1 SGHRS, CDR2 YFSETQ. CDR3 length equals 13 residues. V was trimmed by 1 base and J by 8 bases, leaving 10 bases between them. The CDR3 is CASSLNNLDIQYF. CDR3 coding DNA: TGCGCCAGCAGCTTGAATAACTTAGACATTCAGTACTTC. Drawing the rest from reference TRBV5-1 and TRBJ2-4, the complete variable domain is KAGVTQTPRYLIKTRGQQVTLSCSPISGHRSVSWYQQTPGQGLQFLFEYFSETQRNKGNFPGRFSGRQFSNSRSEMNVSTLELGDSALYLCASSLNNLDIQYFGAGTRLSVL.

The rearrangement links TRBV7-8 to TRBJ2-1; D gene unclear. The CDR3 covers 13 residues. V lost 2 bases and J 9 bases, leaving 11 bases between the germline ends. Per germline, CDR1 SGHVS and CDR2 FQNEAQ. The CDR3 loop reads CASSLPSQVEQFF. CDR3 DNA sequence: TGTGCCAGCAGCTTACCGTCGCAGGTTGAGCAGTTCTTC.

The CDR3 protein is CSVAGTADNEQFF. Written as DNA, the CDR3 is TGCAGCGTCGCCGGGACAGCAGACAATGAGCAGTTCTTC. The rearrangement links TRBV29-1 to TRBJ2-1; TRBD1 aligns across 7 bases. Germline V lookup: CDR1 SQVTM, CDR2 ANQGSEA. Trimming removed 6 bases from V and 5 bases from J; junction bases left unmatched: 7. The CDR3 runs 13 residues.

This rearrangement joins TRBV2 to TRBJ2-1; D unresolved. In germline, CDR1 is SNHLY, CDR2 FYNNEI. Trimming removed 6 bases from V and 7 bases from J, with 7 bases in between. The CDR3 contains 11 residues. In nucleotides, the CDR3 is TGTGCCAGCAGGGGTGGGAATGAGCAGTTCTTC. Translation gives CASRGGNEQFF.

This clone was seen only once. The V call is TRBV6-1, the J call TRBJ2-5, with D maybe TRBD2 (5 bases). Trimming took 5 bases from V and 13 from J, leaving 26 bases between them. The length of the CDR3 is 15 residues. Germline V gives CDR1 MNHNS, CDR2 SASEGT. This CDR3 is CASSSLGGGFGERYF. Written as DNA, the CDR3 is TGTGCCAGCAGTTCCCTCGGAGGCGGTTTCGGCGAGCGGTACTTC.

V usage is TRBV29-1 and J usage is TRBJ2-7, with a weak D call TRBD1 (5 bases). CDR1 and CDR2 (germline): SQVTM, ANQGSEA. V lost 0 bases to trimming and J lost 2 bases, with 14 bases between them. The CDR3 spans 15 residues. The CDR3 reads CSVEDHRTSTYEQYF. The DNA for the CDR3 is TGCAGCGTTGAAGATCATCGGACAAGCACCTACGAGCAGTACTTC.

The chain uses TRBV23-1 and TRBJ2-1, with 7 positions matching TRBD1. TRBV23-1 is reported as an ORF; its role is uncertain. V trimming: 0 bases; J trimming: 6 bases; junction bases outside the gene matches: 8. This CDR3 is 16 amino acids long. DNA for the CDR3: TGCGCCAGCAGTCAATCACCGGCAGGGGGTTGCAATGAGCAGTTCTTC. Translated, it gives CASSQSPAGGCNEQFF.

This chain joins TRBV7-9 and TRBJ2-2; TRBD2 agrees at 8 bases. CDR3 length equals 16 residues. V trimming: 8 bases; J trimming: 2 bases; junction bases outside the gene matches: 10. From germline, CDR1 is SEHNR and CDR2 FQNEAQ (reference sequence). The DNA of the CDR3 is TGTGCCAGCCCACCCCCGGGACTAGTTAACACCGGGGAGCTGTTTTTT. Protein sequence: CASPPPGLVNTGELFF.

This clone showed up just a few times. The chain employs TRBV28 and TRBJ2-7, with unresolved D. Germline V lookup: CDR1 MDHEN, CDR2 SYDVKM. Between the trimmed V and J ends, which lost 2 bases and 2 bases, there was a span of 4 bases. The CDR3 totals 12 residues. This CDR3 reads CASSLTTYEQYF. Here the CDR3 DNA reads TGTGCCAGCAGTTTAACCACCTACGAGCAGTACTTC.

This chain uses TRBV6-5 with TRBJ2-3, with D possibly TRBD2 on 6 matching bases. V lost 3 bases and J lost 0, with 7 bases in between. CDR1 MNHEY and CDR2 SVGAGI come from the germline V gene. The CDR3 has 14 residues. This CDR3 is CASSYAGSTDTQYF. The CDR3 DNA reads as TGTGCCAGCAGTTATGCGGGAAGCACAGATACGCAGTATTTT.

The V and J genes are TRBV5-6 and TRBJ1-1; tentatively, D is TRBD1 (5 bases). The CDR3 has 14 residues. The ends were cut back, 4 bases at V and 1 base at J, with 11 bases in the middle. CDR1 is SGHDT and CDR2 is YYEEEE in the germline V gene. CDR3 in amino acids: CASSVQAANTEAFF. The DNA for the CDR3 is TGTGCCAGCAGCGTACAGGCGGCGAACACTGAAGCTTTCTTT.

This sequence joins TRBV27 and TRBJ2-3; TRBD2 matches 7 bases. CDR1 MNHEY and CDR2 SMNVEV come from the germline V gene (reference sequence). The V and J ends lost 0 bases and 13 bases, in that order; junction bases with no gene match: 7. The length of the CDR3 is 13 residues. In nucleotides, the CDR3 is TGTGCCAGCAGTTTATCTGGGGGAGGGAATAAGTATTTT. The encoded protein is CASSLSGGGNKYF.

The J gene is TRBJ2-7, the V gene TRBV29-1; perhaps D is TRBD1 or TRBD2 (5 bases each). CDR1 is SQVTM, CDR2 ANQGSEA, per germline. The CDR3 runs 12 residues. CDR3 sequence reads: CSYRTGIYEQYF. CDR3 sequence (DNA): TGCAGTTACAGGACGGGGATCTACGAGCAGTACTTC.

As to this clone: The germline gene is not matched at one end of the junction; a read error may be the cause. The rearrangement uses TRBV29-1 and TRBJ2-5; a weak D match, TRBD2 (6 bases). CDR3 length: 14 residues. Germline V lookup: CDR1 SQVTM, CDR2 ANQGSEA. The CDR3 here is CNVEPVGTEETQYF. In DNA, the CDR3 is TGCAACGTTGAACCGGTCGGGACTGAAGAGACCCAGTACTTC.

This chain joins TRBV30 and TRBJ1-1, with D unclear. The CDR3 contains 13 residues. In germline, CDR1 is GTSNPN, CDR2 SVGIG (reference sequence). V lost 3 bases and J lost 4, with 12 bases in between. CDR3 bases: TGTGCCTGGAGGGTGGGGTTGGGCACTGAAGCTTTCTTT. It translates to CAWRVGLGTEAFF.